This T cell receptor (beta chain) came from a study of blood T cell repertoires in COVID-19. Some clones are missing from TCRdb's copy, which holds only in-frame ones; the method was immunoSEQ multiplex PCR. The sample includes tens of thousands of clones, around 82% of them seen just once. Germline trimming cut 6 bases from V and 6 bases from J; bases unmatched to any gene: 8. The germline CDR1 and CDR2 sequences are SQVTM and ANQGSEA. The CDR3 is made up of 15 amino acids. This rearrangement joins TRBV29-1 to TRBJ2-3; 14 nucleotides match TRBD2. The sequencing input was peripheral blood. This TCR was recovered from a human donor in a cohort sampled during active COVID-19. The CDR3 here is CSVTTTSGRGDTQYF. For the CDR3, the DNA is TGCAGCGTGACAACGACTAGCGGGAGGGGGGATACGCAGTATTTT.